Listed below are T cell receptor beta chains from one sample, sequenced in a study of control samples from healthy donors and cancer patients. Here immunoSEQ multiplex PCR was the method, and the copy in TCRdb shows in-frame clones only, minus some. The sample comprises some 120,000 clones, 93% of which are singletons, and roughly 1.7% rests with the top ten. The sequenced material came from PBMCs. These receptors all come from a man aged 50 to 60 with head and neck cancer. The CDR3 runs from the conserved cysteine through the conserved F or W. A D gene is named only where the DNA matches it firmly. Clone sizes are given selectively: once, few, many, or a class where the clone is expanded.

D	V	J	size	CDR3	DNA
NA	TRBV9	TRBJ2-1	NA	CASSVAPSMTGDEQFF	TGTGCCAGCAGCGTAGCCCCAAGTATGACTGGGGATGAGCAGTTCTTC
NA	TRBV11-2	TRBJ1-2	NA	CASSLGRNYGYTF	TGTGCCAGCAGCTTAGGACGTAACTATGGCTACACCTTC
NA	TRBV7-6	TRBJ1-1	NA	CASSLAQANTEAFF	TGTGCCAGCAGCTTAGCCCAGGCTAACACTGAAGCTTTCTTT
NA	TRBV5-1	TRBJ2-7	NA	CASSLEAYYEQYF	TGCGCCAGCAGCTTGGAGGCATACTACGAGCAGTACTTC
NA	TRBV10-3	TRBJ2-5	NA	CAISESVAPETQYF	TGTGCCATCAGTGAGTCAGTAGCGCCAGAGACCCAGTACTTC
TRBD1	TRBV2	TRBJ1-6	NA	CASRGQGSYNSPLHF	TGTGCCAGCAGGGGACAGGGGTCCTATAATTCACCCCTCCACTTT
NA	TRBV7-2	TRBJ2-7	NA	CASSLTIPSYEQYF	TGTGCCAGCAGCTTAACGATACCCTCCTACGAGCAGTACTTC
TRBD1	TRBV19	TRBJ2-1	NA	CARRERTGHNEQFF	TGCGCCAGGCGGGAACGGACAGGGCACAATGAGCAGTTCTTC
NA	TRBV5-1	TRBJ2-3	NA	CASSRGGPTDTQYF	TGCGCCAGCAGTCGGGGCGGCCCCACAGATACGCAGTATTTT
NA	TRBV18	TRBJ1-2	NA	CASSPRRTESYGYTF	TGTGCCAGCTCACCACGCCGGACAGAGTCCTATGGCTACACCTTC
NA	TRBV3-1/TRBV3-2	TRBJ1-5	NA	CASSQDWGGPQPQHF	TGTGCCAGCAGCCAAGATTGGGGCGGTCCTCAGCCCCAGCATTTT
NA	TRBV29-1	TRBJ2-7	NA	CSVRPGGSFYEQYF	TGCAGCGTGCGCCCGGGTGGCTCTTTTTACGAGCAGTACTTC
TRBD2	TRBV6-2/TRBV6-3	TRBJ2-2	NA	CASSDPAGGHGGELFF	TGTGCCAGCAGTGACCCGGCGGGGGGGCATGGCGGGGAGCTGTTTTTT
NA	TRBV7-6	TRBJ1-6	once	CASSLAARSYNSPLHF	TGTGCCAGCAGCTTAGCGGCAAGAAGTTATAATTCACCCCTCCACTTT
NA	TRBV30	TRBJ2-6	NA	CAWSVPEGRAAGANVLTF	TGTGCCTGGAGTGTCCCGGAGGGGCGAGCTGCTGGGGCCAACGTCCTGACTTTC
NA	TRBV3-1/TRBV3-2	TRBJ1-2	NA	CASSQDRGYTF	TGTGCCAGCAGCCAAGACAGGGGCTACACCTTC
NA	TRBV5-1	TRBJ1-1	NA	CASSLSQNTEAFF	TGCGCCAGCAGCTTATCCCAGAACACTGAAGCTTTCTTT
TRBD2	TRBV3-1/TRBV3-2	TRBJ2-7	NA	CASSQSIGLAGAYEQYF	TGTGCCAGCAGCCAATCCATCGGACTAGCGGGCGCGTACGAGCAGTACTTC
TRBD1	TRBV11-2	TRBJ1-4	NA	CASSLRLQDRGQGKLFF	TGTGCCAGCAGCCTAAGGCTTCAGGACAGGGGGCAGGGAAAACTGTTTTTT
TRBD1	TRBV6-2/TRBV6-3	TRBJ1-5	NA	CASSPFPTGGNQPQHF	TGTGCCAGCAGTCCCTTTCCCACAGGGGGTAATCAGCCCCAGCATTTT
TRBD2	TRBV7-2	TRBJ2-5	NA	CASSTSSGLGTQYF	TGTGCCAGCAGCACATCTAGCGGCCTGGGGACCCAGTACTTC
NA	TRBV7-9	TRBJ2-7	few	CASSTSRTVYEQYF	TGTGCCAGCAGCACCTCGAGGACAGTCTACGAGCAGTACTTC
TRBD2	TRBV7-3	TRBJ2-7	NA	CASSLTGGDPYEQYF	TGTGCCAGCAGCTTAACGGGAGGGGACCCCTACGAGCAGTACTTC
NA	TRBV30	TRBJ1-6	few	CAWTENVEAPLHF	TGTGCCTGGACAGAAAACGTTGAGGCACCCCTCCACTTT
NA	TRBV27	TRBJ1-1	NA	CASRLAPGLKAFF	TGTGCCAGCAGGCTAGCCCCGGGTCTAAAAGCTTTCTTT
NA	TRBV2	TRBJ1-1	NA	CASSPTEGQIEAFF	TGTGCCAGCAGCCCCACCGAAGGACAGATTGAAGCTTTCTTT
NA	TRBV11-1	TRBJ2-7	NA	CASSFSRTYEQYF	TGTGCCAGCAGCTTCTCCCGTACCTACGAGCAGTACTTC
NA	TRBV11-2	TRBJ1-1	NA	CASSGPGPNTEAFF	TGTGCCAGCAGTGGGCCAGGGCCGAACACTGAAGCTTTCTTT
NA	TRBV28	TRBJ2-1	NA	CASSPPDNYNEQFF	TGTGCCAGCAGTCCCCCGGACAACTACAATGAGCAGTTCTTC
NA	TRBV12-3/TRBV12-4	TRBJ1-2	NA	CASSQGPRTGYTF	TGTGCCAGCAGTCAGGGGCCGCGCACTGGCTACACCTTC